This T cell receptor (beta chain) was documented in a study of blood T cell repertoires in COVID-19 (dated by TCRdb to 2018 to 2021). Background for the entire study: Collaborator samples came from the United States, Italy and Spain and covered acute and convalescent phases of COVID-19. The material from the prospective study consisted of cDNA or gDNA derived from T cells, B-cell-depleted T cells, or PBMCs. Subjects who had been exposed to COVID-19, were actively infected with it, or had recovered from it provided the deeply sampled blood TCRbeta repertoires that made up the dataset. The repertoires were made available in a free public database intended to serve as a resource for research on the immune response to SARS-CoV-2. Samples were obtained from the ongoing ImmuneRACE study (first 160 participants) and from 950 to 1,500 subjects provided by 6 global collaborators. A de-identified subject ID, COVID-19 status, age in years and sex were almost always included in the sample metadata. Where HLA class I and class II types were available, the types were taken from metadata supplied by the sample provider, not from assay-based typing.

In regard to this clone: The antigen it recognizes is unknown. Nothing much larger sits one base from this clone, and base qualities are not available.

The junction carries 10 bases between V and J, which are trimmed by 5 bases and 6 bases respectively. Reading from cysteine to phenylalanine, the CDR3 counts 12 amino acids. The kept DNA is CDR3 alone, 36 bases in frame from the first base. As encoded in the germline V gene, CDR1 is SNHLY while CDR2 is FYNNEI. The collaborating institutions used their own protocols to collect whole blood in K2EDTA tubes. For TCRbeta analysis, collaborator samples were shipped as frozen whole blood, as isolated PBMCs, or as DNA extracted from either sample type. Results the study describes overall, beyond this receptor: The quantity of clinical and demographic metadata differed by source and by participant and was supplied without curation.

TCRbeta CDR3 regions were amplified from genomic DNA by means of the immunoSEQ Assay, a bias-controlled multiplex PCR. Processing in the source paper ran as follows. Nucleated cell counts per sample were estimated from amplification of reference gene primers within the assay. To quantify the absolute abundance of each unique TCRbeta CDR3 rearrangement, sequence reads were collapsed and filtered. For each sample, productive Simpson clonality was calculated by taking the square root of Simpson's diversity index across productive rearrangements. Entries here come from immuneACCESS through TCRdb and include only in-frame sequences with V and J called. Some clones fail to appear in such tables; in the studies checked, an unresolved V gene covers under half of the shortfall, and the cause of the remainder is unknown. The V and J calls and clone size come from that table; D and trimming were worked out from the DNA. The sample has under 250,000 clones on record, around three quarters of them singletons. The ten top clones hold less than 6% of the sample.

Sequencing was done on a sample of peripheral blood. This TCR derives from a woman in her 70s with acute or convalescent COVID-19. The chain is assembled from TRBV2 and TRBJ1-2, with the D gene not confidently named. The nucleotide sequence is TGTGCCAGCAGTATCGACACGGATGGCTACACCTTC. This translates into CASSIDTDGYTF.